This T cell receptor beta chain came from a study of CD8+ T cells in alopecia areata. The authors extracted RNA and reverse transcribed it into cDNA as the sequencing template. The protocol was immunoSEQ multiplex PCR, while the TCRdb copy is restricted to in-frame clones and leaves out a portion. Of about 150,000 clones in the sample, 45% to 55% were seen once. Germline CDR1 reads SGHAT; CDR2 reads FQNNGV. V was shortened by 1 base and J by 5 bases, with 6 bases between the two germline ends. The CDR3 covers 12 residues. Whole-study results and caveats: Patients displayed less clarity in TCR sharing than mice, a finding possibly related to HLA. Clonality was higher in lesional than normal scalp, especially in alopecia totalis/universalis.

Lesional scalp punch biopsies and peripheral blood came from alopecia areata patients. CD4+ and CD8+ T cells were sorted from PBMCs. A word on this clone: Its target is not known. Other nucleotide sequences from this sample produce the same CDR3.

The rearrangement uses TRBV11-2 and TRBJ2-7; no firm D call. The sequenced sample was CD8+ T cells sorted from blood, obtained at week 0. This clonotype was sampled from a human donor with alopecia areata. The CDR3 DNA reads as TGTGCCAGCAGCTTAGTTACCGACGAGCAGTACTTC. This gives the protein CASSLVTDEQYF.